This T cell receptor (beta chain) emerged from a study of PD-1 blockade in classical Hodgkin lymphoma. General observations from the study: Healthy donors reportedly exceeded newly diagnosed patients in baseline TCR diversity. Similar baseline diversity was found in complete responders and newly diagnosed patients.

Relapses following autologous stem cell transplantation were seen in all patients, with brentuximab vedotin exposure varying. About this clone: Its target is unknown.

The protocol was immunoSEQ multiplex PCR, while the TCRdb copy is restricted to in-frame clones and leaves out a portion. The data show 95,000 to 100,000 clones, around nine tenths seen once. Trimming took off 5 bases at V and 9 bases at J, with 20 bases between the two ends. Germline V gene data show CDR1 as SGHAT and CDR2 as FQNNGV. CDR3 length: 14 residues. The V and J genes are TRBV11-2 and TRBJ2-7; D is perhaps TRBD2 (5 bases). This clonotype originated in a human donor with classical Hodgkin lymphoma. The sequenced sample was peripheral blood mononuclear cells (PBMCs), obtained before the second cycle of nivolumab. The CDR3 DNA sequence: TGTGCCAGCAGCCCCGGCCGTACGGACTCGGGGCAGTACTTC. Protein sequence: CASSPGRTDSGQYF.